This TCR beta chain was sequenced in a study of Graves' ophthalmopathy and Graves' hyperthyroidism. Transcripts of RNA were the source for amplifying TCR beta CDR3 regions. RT-PCR in the first round used HTBI primers; a second-round multiplex PCR followed. MiXCR was run by TCRdb on the multiplex PCR reads, yielding one entry per CDR3 protein. Of hundreds of thousands of distinct CDR3 sequences listed, around a fifth are singletons. There are many counts of this clonotype. The antigen remains unidentified. The study's findings and limits: Blood also held most thyroid clonotypes expanded above 0.001 frequency.

CDR3 length equals 16 residues. Trimming took 7 bases from V and 0 from J, leaving 15 bases between them. Germline lookup yields CDR1 LNHDA and CDR2 SQIVND (reference sequence). Researchers classed hyperthyroidism as stable given no ophthalmopathy within 18 months of follow-up. V and J are TRBV19 and TRBJ2-2; possibly TRBD2 for D (5 bases). This receptor was taken from a woman aged 18-29 years with stable Graves' hyperthyroidism. The sequenced sample consisted of peripheral blood. CDR3 loop: CASIRDSTANTGELFF. Written as DNA, the CDR3 is TGTGCCAGTATCCGGGATTCCACCGCGAACACCGGGGAGCTGTTTTTT.